The 15 T cell receptor beta chains below all came from one sample that was sequenced in a study of T-cell memory formation after mild COVID-19. TCRdb re-derived calls from the 5' RACE reads in MiXCR, one entry per CDR3 protein. The sample lists fewer than 200,000 distinct CDR3 sequences; about a fifth were seen once. Sequencing input: PBMCs or a T cell subset sorted from them (not recorded which). Receptors originate from an adult woman who had mild COVID-19 (a few samples of this study predate the infection). Cell type and time point are not known.

This chain joins TRBV12-3 or TRBV12-4 and TRBJ2-1; D gene unclear. V was shortened by 4 bases and J by 6 bases, with 10 bases between the two germline ends. The CDR3 extends over 13 amino acids. The CDR3 spells CASSYLPANEQFF. DNA for the CDR3: TGTGCCAGCAGTTATTTACCGGCCAATGAGCAGTTCTTC.

V gene TRBV10-3 combines with J gene TRBJ1-5; D is ambiguous. Germline V gives CDR1 ENHRY, CDR2 SYGVKD. This CDR3 has 15 amino acids. V was pared by 3 bases and J by 2 bases, with 11 bases between. Here the CDR3 DNA reads TGTGCCATCAGTGATTTGCGGTACGGCAATCAGCCCCAGCATTTT. Translating it yields CAISDLRYGNQPQHF.

The V and J genes are TRBV4-3 and TRBJ2-3, with D hard to call. V dropped 4 bases and J dropped 2 bases, with 7 bases sitting between them. The germline gives CDR1 LGHNA, CDR2 YSLEER. The CDR3 is 13 residues long. The chain's CDR3 is CASSPYYTDTQYF. DNA for the CDR3: TGCGCCAGCAGCCCCTATTACACAGATACGCAGTATTTT.

In this sample, this clonotype turned up a few times. The chain has TRBV29-1 and TRBJ2-1; D possibly corresponds to TRBD2 (5 bases). CDR1 is SQVTM, CDR2 ANQGSEA, per germline. The CDR3 contains 13 residues. Trimming removed 0 bases from V and 6 bases from J, with 9 bases in between. The CDR3 DNA reads as TGCAGCGTTGAAGAACGGAGGCCCAATGAGCAGTTCTTC. It encodes CSVEERRPNEQFF.

The sample holds a few counts of this clonotype. The chain joins TRBV12-3 or TRBV12-4 to TRBJ2-3; 11 nucleotides line up with TRBD2. This CDR3 has 17 amino acids. The V segment lost 7 bases and the J segment 0 bases; nucleotides outside the gene matches: 9. The chain's CDR3 is CASKTLRLAGSTDTQYF. CDR3 coding DNA: TGTGCCAGCAAGACCCTGAGACTAGCGGGGAGCACAGATACGCAGTATTTT.

The chain recombines TRBV13 with TRBJ1-3, with D tentatively TRBD1 (5 bases). CDR1 and CDR2 from the germline V gene are PRHDT and FYEKMQ (reference sequence). The CDR3 covers 15 residues. V lost 4 bases and J 0 bases, leaving 10 bases between the germline ends. CDR3 loop: CASSSTDYSGNTIYF. CDR3 bases: TGTGCCAGCAGCTCGACAGACTACTCTGGAAACACCATATATTTT.

The chain joins TRBV4-3 to TRBJ2-2, with D possibly being TRBD1 or TRBD2 (5 bases each). Germline V CDR1 and CDR2: LGHNA, YSLEER. The V gene lost 0 bases and the J gene lost 6 bases, with 14 bases spanning the gap. The length of the CDR3 is 16 residues. The CDR3 is CASSQDGDPRAGELFF. The CDR3 DNA sequence: TGCGCCAGCAGCCAAGATGGGGACCCGAGGGCCGGGGAGCTGTTTTTT.

The J gene is TRBJ2-5, the V gene TRBV11-3; weak D call: TRBD1 (6 bases). Trimming removed 3 bases at V and 2 bases at J, with 10 bases between. The length of the CDR3 is 14 residues. Per germline, CDR1 SGHNT and CDR2 YENEEA. CDR3 sequence (DNA): TGTGCCAGCAGCTTGCAGGGGATTCAAGAGACCCAGTACTTC. Translated, it gives CASSLQGIQETQYF.

This chain connects TRBV29-1 to TRBJ1-1; perhaps TRBD1 as D (6 bases). The CDR3 runs to 10 residues. CDR1 and CDR2 from the germline V gene are SQVTM and ANQGSEA. The V end lost 5 bases, the J end lost 10 bases, and 11 bases lay between the germline ends. The DNA for the CDR3 is TGCAGCGTTCAGCCAGGGGCAGCTTTCTTT. Protein: CSVQPGAAFF.

The V and J genes are TRBV5-1 and TRBJ1-4, with D unclear. The CDR3 is 17 residues long. Between the trimmed V and J ends, which lost 3 bases and 0 bases, there was a span of 15 bases. Germline V gene sequence: CDR1 SGHRS, CDR2 YFSETQ. The CDR3 loop reads CASSSTSRLTTNEKLFF. The CDR3 nucleotides are TGCGCCAGCAGCTCTACCAGTCGCCTTACAACTAATGAAAAACTGTTTTTT.

The V and J genes are TRBV13 and TRBJ2-7; 7 positions agree with TRBD2. CDR1 and CDR2 from the germline V gene are PRHDT and FYEKMQ (reference sequence). After removal of 3 bases from V and 6 bases from J, the junction contained 14 bases not matched to a gene. This CDR3 contains 16 residues. The DNA for the CDR3 is TGTGCCAGCAGCTTTTCCCTCAGCGGGAAAGTGGTCGAGCAGTACTTC. Amino acids: CASSFSLSGKVVEQYF.

The sample holds a few counts of this clonotype. The genes are TRBV9 and TRBJ2-1, with 13 bases aligning to TRBD2. Germline V gene lookup returns CDR1 SGDLS and CDR2 YYNGEE. CDR3 length: 15 amino acids. Trimming removed 2 bases from V and 8 bases from J; junction bases left unmatched: 4. CDR3 nucleotides: TGTGCCAGCAGCGTGGGACTAGCGGGAAGTGATGAGCAGTTCTTC. Translated, it gives CASSVGLAGSDEQFF. The whole variable domain, filled in from reference TRBV9 and TRBJ2-1, reads DSGVTQTPKHLITATGQRVTLRCSPRSGDLSVYWYQQSLDQGLQFLIQYYNGEERAKGNILERFSAQQFPDLHSELNLSSLELGDSALYFCASSVGLAGSDEQFFGPGTRLTVL.

The chain combines TRBV3-1 with TRBJ2-3, with D possibly being TRBD2 (5 bases). There are 16 residues in the CDR3. Trimming removed 1 base from V and 3 bases from J, with 14 bases in between. The germline V gene encodes CDR1 LGHDT and CDR2 YNNKEL (reference sequence). The CDR3 loop is CASSQVAGFGTDTQYF. The CDR3 region has the DNA TGTGCCAGCAGCCAAGTTGCGGGCTTTGGAACAGATACGCAGTATTTT.

This clonotype was counted only a few times. The chain uses TRBV11-2 and TRBJ2-3; maybe TRBD2 (5 bases). Germline V gene lookup returns CDR1 SGHAT and CDR2 FQNNGV. V lost 5 bases, J lost 2 bases, and 11 bases lay in between. The CDR3 runs 14 residues. For the CDR3, the DNA is TGTGCCAGCAGCCGGGATGGGTACACAGATACGCAGTATTTT. This gives the protein CASSRDGYTDTQYF.

Only a few counts were recorded for this clonotype. V and J are TRBV10-2 and TRBJ1-2; D uncertain. Germline V gene lookup returns CDR1 WSHSY and CDR2 SAAADI. V shed 5 bases and J shed 6 bases, with 19 bases lying between them. CDR3 length: 15 residues. In DNA, the CDR3 is TGCGCCAGCAGTTTGGTTTTCACGGCTCTGGATGGCTACACCTTC. It is translated as CASSLVFTALDGYTF.